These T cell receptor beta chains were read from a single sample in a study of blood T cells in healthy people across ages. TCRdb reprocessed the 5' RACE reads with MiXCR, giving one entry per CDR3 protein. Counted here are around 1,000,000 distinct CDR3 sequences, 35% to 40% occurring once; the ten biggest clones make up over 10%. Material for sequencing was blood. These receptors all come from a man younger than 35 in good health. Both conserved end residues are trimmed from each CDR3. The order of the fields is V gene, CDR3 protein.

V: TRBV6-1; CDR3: ASSHTGGGYT
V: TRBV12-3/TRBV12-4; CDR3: ASSLWGKGSTDTQY
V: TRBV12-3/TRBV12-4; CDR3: ASSDPRPGTDTQY
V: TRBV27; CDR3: ASRPGIHYEQY
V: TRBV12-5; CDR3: ASGWGRRGNQPQH
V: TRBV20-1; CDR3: SARTGSSYNEQF
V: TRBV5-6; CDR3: ASSLMRLSNQPQH
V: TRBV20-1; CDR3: SASGGGAYNEQY
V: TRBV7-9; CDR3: AIPLETENVVIYNEQY
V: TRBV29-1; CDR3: SVEALTQETQY
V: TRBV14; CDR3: ASSQEGQGPFFAHSNYGYT
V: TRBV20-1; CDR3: SARVGRAVNTEAF
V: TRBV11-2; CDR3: ASSSWTSVNEQF
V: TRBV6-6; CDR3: ASSKVRGGTGELF
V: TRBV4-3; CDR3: ASSQDLSGYGYT
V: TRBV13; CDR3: ASISGDRLNTEAF
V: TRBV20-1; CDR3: SATPRGYGNEQY
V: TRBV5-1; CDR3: ASSFTGGTTEAF
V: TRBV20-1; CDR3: SASGNTEAF
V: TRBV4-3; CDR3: ASSQVNNEQF
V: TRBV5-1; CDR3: ASSSPEGDVIANEKLF
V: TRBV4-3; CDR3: ASSQEYRGVRDTQY
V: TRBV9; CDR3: AGSQGLDSTDTQY
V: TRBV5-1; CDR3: ASSLPSEGLNTEAF
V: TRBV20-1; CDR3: SPYHLQPGLAAIDTQY
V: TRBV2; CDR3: ASSEARGFGTDTQY
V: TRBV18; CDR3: ASSTYRGQEETQY
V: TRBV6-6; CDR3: ASSATGATQPQH
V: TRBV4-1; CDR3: ASKPQTVSKNIQY
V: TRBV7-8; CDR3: ASSLDGATQNYGYT
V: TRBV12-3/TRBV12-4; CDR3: ASSWSPVGADTQY
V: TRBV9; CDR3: ASSPNGGALYEQY
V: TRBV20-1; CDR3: SASQDSFSYNEQF
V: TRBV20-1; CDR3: SARLAYTDTQY
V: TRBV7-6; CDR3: ASSLTVTSTDTQY
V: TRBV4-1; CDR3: TSSLENPTNEKLF
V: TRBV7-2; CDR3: ASSPLGNGYEQY
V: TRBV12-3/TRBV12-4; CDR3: ASQGDRGPYNEQY